The source of this T cell receptor (beta chain) is a study of blood T cell repertoires in COVID-19. Study at large: There were acute and convalescent COVID-19 samples, and they came from the United States, Italy and Spain.

This clone was seen a handful of times. The method was immunoSEQ multiplex PCR; TCRdb's version includes in-frame clones alone and lacks a portion of them. There are some 70,000 clones in the sample; 90% occur only once, and under 0.65% lies in the top ten. This CDR3 has 12 amino acids. The germline gives CDR1 SGHAT, CDR2 FQNNGV. V lost 1 base and J lost 4, with 4 bases in between. The chain recombines TRBV11-2 with TRBJ1-2; D gene unclear. Sample: peripheral blood. The receptor comes from a man aged 50-60 years with COVID-19, enrolled during active disease. CDR3 in amino acids: CASSLGAYGYTF. The CDR3 region has the DNA TGTGCCAGCAGCTTAGGGGCCTATGGCTACACCTTC.